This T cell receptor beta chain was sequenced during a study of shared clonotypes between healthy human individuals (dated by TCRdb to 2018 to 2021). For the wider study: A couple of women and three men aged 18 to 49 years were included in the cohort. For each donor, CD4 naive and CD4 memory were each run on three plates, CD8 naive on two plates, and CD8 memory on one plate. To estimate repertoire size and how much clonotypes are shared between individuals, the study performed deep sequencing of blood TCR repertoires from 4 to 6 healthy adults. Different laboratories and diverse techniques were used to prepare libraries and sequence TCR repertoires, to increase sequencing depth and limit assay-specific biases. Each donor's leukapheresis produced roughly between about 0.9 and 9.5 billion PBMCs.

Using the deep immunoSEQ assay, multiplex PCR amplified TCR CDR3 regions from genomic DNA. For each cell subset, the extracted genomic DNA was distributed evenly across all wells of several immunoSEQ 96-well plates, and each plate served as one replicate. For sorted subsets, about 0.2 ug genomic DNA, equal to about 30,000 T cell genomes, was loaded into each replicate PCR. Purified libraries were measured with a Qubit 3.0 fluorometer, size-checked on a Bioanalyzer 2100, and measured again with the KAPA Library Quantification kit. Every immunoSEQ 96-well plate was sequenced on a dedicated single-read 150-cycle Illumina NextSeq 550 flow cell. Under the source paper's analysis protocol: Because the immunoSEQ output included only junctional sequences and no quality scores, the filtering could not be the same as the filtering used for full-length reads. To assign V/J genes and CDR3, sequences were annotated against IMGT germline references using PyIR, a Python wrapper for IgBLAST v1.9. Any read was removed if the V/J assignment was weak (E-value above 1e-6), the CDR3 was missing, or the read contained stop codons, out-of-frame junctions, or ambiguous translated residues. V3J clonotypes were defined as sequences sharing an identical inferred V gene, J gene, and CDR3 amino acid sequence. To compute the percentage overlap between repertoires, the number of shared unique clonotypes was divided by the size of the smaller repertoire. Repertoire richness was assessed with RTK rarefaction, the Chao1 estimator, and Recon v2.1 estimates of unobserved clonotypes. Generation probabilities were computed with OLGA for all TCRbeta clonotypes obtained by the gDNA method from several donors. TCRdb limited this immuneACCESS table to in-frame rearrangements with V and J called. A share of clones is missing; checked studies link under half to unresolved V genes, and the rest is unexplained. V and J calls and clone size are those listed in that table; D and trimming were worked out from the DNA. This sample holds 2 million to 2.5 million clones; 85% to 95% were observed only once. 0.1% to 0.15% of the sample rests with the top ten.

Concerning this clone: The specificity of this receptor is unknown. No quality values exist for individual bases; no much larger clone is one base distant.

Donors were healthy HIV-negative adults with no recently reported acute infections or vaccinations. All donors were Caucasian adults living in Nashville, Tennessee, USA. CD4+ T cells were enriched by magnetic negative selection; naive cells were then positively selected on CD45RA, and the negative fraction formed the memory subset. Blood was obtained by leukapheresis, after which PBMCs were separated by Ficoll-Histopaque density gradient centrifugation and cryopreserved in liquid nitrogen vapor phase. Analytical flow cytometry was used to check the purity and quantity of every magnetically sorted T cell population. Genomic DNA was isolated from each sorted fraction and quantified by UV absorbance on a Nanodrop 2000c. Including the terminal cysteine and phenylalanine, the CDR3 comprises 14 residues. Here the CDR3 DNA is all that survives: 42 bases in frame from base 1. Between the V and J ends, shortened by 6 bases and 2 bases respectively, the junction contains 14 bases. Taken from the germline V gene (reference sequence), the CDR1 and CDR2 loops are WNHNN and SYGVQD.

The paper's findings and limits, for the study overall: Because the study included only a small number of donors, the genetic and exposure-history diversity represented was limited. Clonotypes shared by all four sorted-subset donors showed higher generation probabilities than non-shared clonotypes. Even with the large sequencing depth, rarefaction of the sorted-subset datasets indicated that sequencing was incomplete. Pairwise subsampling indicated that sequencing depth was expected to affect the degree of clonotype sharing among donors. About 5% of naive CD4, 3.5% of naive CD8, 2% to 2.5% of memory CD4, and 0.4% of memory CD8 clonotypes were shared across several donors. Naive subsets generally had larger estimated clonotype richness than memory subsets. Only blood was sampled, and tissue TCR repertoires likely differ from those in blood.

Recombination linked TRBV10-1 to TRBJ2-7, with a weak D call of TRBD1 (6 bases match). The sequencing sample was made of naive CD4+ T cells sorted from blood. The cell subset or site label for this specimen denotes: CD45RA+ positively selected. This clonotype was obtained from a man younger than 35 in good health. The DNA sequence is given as TGCGCCAGCAGCCCGGAACAGGGCCCCTACGAGCAGTACTTC. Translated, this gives CASSPEQGPYEQYF.